The 2 T cell receptor beta chains presented below share a single source sample, sequenced in a study of neurological immune-mediated disorders. MiXCR, applied by TCRdb to the 5' RACE reads, yields one record per CDR3 protein. The sample includes more than 40,000 distinct CDR3 sequences, around 15% seen only once; the top ten take approximately 3.6%. The sequenced material came from CD4+ T cells from blood. The receptor source for this set is a woman aged 60-75 years with HTLV-1-associated myelopathy (HAM/TSP).

This clonotype was recorded at least ten times. It may be a read error: a sequence one base away is much more abundant. The chain recombines TRBV11-1 with TRBJ2-5; D not certain. This CDR3 is built from 14 residues. Looked up from germline, CDR1 is SGHAT and CDR2 is FQDESV (reference sequence). In DNA, the CDR3 is TGTGCCAACAGCTTTAACTATGGGGAAGGGACCCAGTACTTC. Translating it yields CANSFNYGEGTQYF.

This CDR3 reads CASSLLGFTDTQFF. For the CDR3, the DNA is TGTGCCAGCAGCTTATTAGGGTTCACAGATACGCAGTTCTTC. The V gene is TRBV7-2, the J gene TRBJ2-1; D ambiguous. Looked up from germline, CDR1 is SGHTA and CDR2 is FQGNSA. The CDR3 is made up of 14 amino acids. V lost 2 bases to trimming and J lost 12 bases, with 17 bases between them.